This T cell receptor (beta chain) comes out of a study of T cells in Graves' hyperthyroidism and ophthalmopathy. Amplification yielded TCR beta CDR3 regions, with RNA transcripts as the source. Carried out on the TCR CDR3, a first-round RT-PCR used the HTBI primer set. One entry per CDR3 protein results from TCRdb running MiXCR on the multiplex PCR reads. Of some 510,000 distinct CDR3 sequences in the sample, about 43% are singletons; the top ten hold roughly 8.2%. Hyperthyroidism in the patients, aged 18 to 65, was newly diagnosed and under 2 months in duration. The study based diagnoses on clinical symptoms, serum thyroxine and TRAb, thyroid ultrasound and orbital computed tomography. Overall study findings and caveats: Blood also carried most thyroid clonotypes expanded above 0.001. A model of 13 V-J features distinguished ophthalmopathy from stable hyperthyroidism.

On this clonotype: Its antigen is unknown. Germline is not matched at one junction end, which may reflect a read error.

The sequenced sample consisted of peripheral blood or thyroid tissue (not recorded which). The TCR was taken from a young woman with Graves' hyperthyroidism.

CDR3 region: CSARRPGQYTEAFF. Written as DNA, the CDR3 is TGCAGTGCTCGCAGGCCGGGACAGTACACTGAAGCTTTCTTT. The chain carries TRBV2 and TRBJ1-1; the match to TRBD1 covers 7 bases. Germline CDR1 is SNHLY and CDR2 is FYNNEI. This CDR3 has 14 residues.